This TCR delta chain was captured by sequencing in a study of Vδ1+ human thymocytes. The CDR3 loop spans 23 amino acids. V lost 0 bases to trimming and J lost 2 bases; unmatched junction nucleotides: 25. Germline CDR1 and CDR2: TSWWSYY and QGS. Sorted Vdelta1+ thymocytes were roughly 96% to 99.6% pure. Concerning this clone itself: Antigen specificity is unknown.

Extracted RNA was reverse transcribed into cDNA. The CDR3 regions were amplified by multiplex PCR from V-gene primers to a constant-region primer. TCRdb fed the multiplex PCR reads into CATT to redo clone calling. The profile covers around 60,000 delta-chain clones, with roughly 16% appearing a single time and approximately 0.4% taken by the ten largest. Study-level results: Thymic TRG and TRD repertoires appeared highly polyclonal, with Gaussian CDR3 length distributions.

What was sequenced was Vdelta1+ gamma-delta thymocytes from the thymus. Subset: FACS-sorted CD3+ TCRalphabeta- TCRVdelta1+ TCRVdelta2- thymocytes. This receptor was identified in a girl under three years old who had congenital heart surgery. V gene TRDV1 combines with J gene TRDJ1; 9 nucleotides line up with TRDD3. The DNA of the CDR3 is TGTGCTCTTGGGGAACTGAGGACCTACGACCCCAGTACTGGGGGACCCACAACCGATAAACTCATCTTT. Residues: CALGELRTYDPSTGGPTTDKLIF.